Below, 30 T cell receptor beta chains from the same sample are listed, as sequenced in a study of blood T cells in healthy people across ages. Next came a second PCR, run for about 7 to 11 cycles, which used a sample-barcoded 5' primer along with a J-beta primer mix. TCRdb reprocessed the 5' RACE reads with MiXCR, giving one entry per CDR3 protein. The sample holds hundreds of thousands of distinct CDR3 sequences; approximately 30% are singletons and the top ten take around a sixth. The sequencing input was blood. These receptors were collected from an elderly woman in good health.

The chain is built from TRBV18 and TRBJ2-4; D possibly uses TRBD1 or TRBD2 (6 bases each). The J call may be faulty, since TRBJ2-7 better matches the DNA end. Germline lookup yields CDR1 KGHSH and CDR2 LQKENI. The CDR3 sequence is 14 residues long. This chain's CDR3 is CASSPRRGPYEQYF. For the CDR3, the DNA is TGTGCCAGCTCACCGAGACGGGGGCCCTACGAGCAGTACTTC.

This clonotype has ten or more counts. V gene TRBV20-1 combines with J gene TRBJ2-7, with 8 bases aligning to TRBD2. In germline, CDR1 is DFQATT, CDR2 SNEGSKA (reference sequence). With 1 base clipped from V and 7 bases from J, the junction kept 9 bases outside the gene matches. This CDR3 spans 14 amino acids. CDR3 loop: CSARGKAGAGEQYF. CDR3 coding DNA: TGCAGTGCTAGAGGGAAAGCGGGGGCGGGGGAGCAGTACTTC.

This clonotype was recorded many times. The chain carries TRBV9 and TRBJ1-6; 7 bases are shared with TRBD1. Germline lookup yields CDR1 SGDLS and CDR2 YYNGEE. The CDR3 spans 15 residues. V shed 3 bases, J shed 7 bases, and the junction held 7 bases outside the gene matches. The CDR3 here is CASSAGDRKNSPLHF. The CDR3 DNA reads as TGTGCCAGCAGCGCGGGGGACAGAAAAAATTCACCCCTCCACTTT.

This clonotype showed up many times. The CDR3 spells CASSGGVDTQYF. In DNA, the CDR3 is TGCGCCAGCAGCGGGGGAGTCGATACGCAGTATTTT. This chain joins TRBV5-1 and TRBJ2-3; D assignment may be TRBD1 or TRBD2 (5 bases each). The ends were cut back, 4 bases at V and 6 bases at J, with 9 bases in the middle. The CDR3 is made up of 12 amino acids. CDR1 SGHRS and CDR2 YFSETQ come from the germline V gene.

This clonotype was counted at least ten times. The chain combines TRBV20-1 with TRBJ2-3; tentative D call: TRBD2 (5 bases). The CDR3 has 17 residues. V lost 6 bases to trimming and J lost 2 bases, with 24 bases between them. The germline V gene has CDR1 DFQATT and CDR2 SNEGSKA (reference sequence). CDR3 sequence (DNA): TGCAGTGCCCCCAACCGTCTCCAGGTGGAGGTCACAGATACGCAGTATTTT. Its protein product is CSAPNRLQVEVTDTQYF.

This clonotype was seen repeatedly, ten times or more. The chain is built from TRBV9 and TRBJ2-3; D is undetermined. Germline CDR1 reads SGDLS; CDR2 reads YYNGEE. The CDR3 runs to 15 residues. V was trimmed by 3 bases and J by 6 bases, leaving 17 bases between them. The CDR3 sequence is CASSDPWTEGDTQYF. The CDR3 bases are TGTGCCAGCAGCGACCCTTGGACCGAAGGGGATACGCAGTATTTT.

Worth noting for this clonotype: Being one base from a much bigger clone, this may be a read error. The rearrangement joins TRBV15 to TRBJ1-6, with D possibly TRBD1 on 6 matching bases. Germline V gives CDR1 LNHNV, CDR2 YYDKDF (reference sequence). CDR3 size: 14 residues. The CDR3 nucleotides are TGTACCACCAGCACCCGGGACACGACTTCACCCCTCCACTTT. It is translated as CTTSTRDTTSPLHF.

This clonotype was detected many times. V gene TRBV20-1 combines with J gene TRBJ2-5; 14 bases are shared with TRBD2. Germline V gives CDR1 DFQATT, CDR2 SNEGSKA (reference sequence). This CDR3 region has 13 residues. Trimming cost V 6 bases and J 4 bases; bases outside gene matches: 1. CDR3 bases: TGCAGTGCCGGGACTAGCGGGGGAGAGACCCAGTACTTC. It yields the protein CSAGTSGGETQYF.

V is TRBV7-9 and J is TRBJ2-5; D unresolved. Trimming removed 3 bases at V and 7 bases at J, with 9 bases between. Germline CDR1 SEHNR, CDR2 FQNEAQ (reference sequence). The CDR3 is made up of 12 amino acids. CDR3 in amino acids: CASSLDPLTQYF. The CDR3 DNA follows: TGTGCCAGCAGCTTGGACCCTCTGACCCAGTACTTC.

This clonotype was recorded at least ten times. The V and J genes are TRBV24-1 and TRBJ2-1; 7 nucleotides match TRBD2. V shed 1 base, J shed 1 base, and the junction held 3 bases outside the gene matches. CDR1 and CDR2 (germline): KGHDR, SFDVKD. The CDR3 is 16 amino acids. CDR3 sequence: CATSDLNGGSYNEQFF. CDR3 in DNA: TGTGCCACCAGTGATTTAAACGGGGGGTCCTACAATGAGCAGTTCTTC.

Note on this clonotype: This may arise from a read error, as a much more abundant clone is one base away. This sequence joins TRBV3-1 and TRBJ2-1; a possible D gene is TRBD1 (5 bases). Germline V gene sequence: CDR1 LGHDT, CDR2 YNNKEL (reference sequence). CDR3 length equals 13 residues. Trimming removed 5 bases at V and 10 bases at J, with 15 bases between. CDR3 DNA sequence: TGTGCCAGCAGCACACACACAGGACGGGAGCAGTTCTTC. Residues: CASSTHTGREQFF.

This clonotype has a count of ten or more. CDR3 amino acids: CASSPNRVGYTF. The DNA of the CDR3 is TGTGCCAGCAGTCCCAACAGGGTTGGCTACACCTTC. The gene calls are TRBV6-6 and TRBJ1-2; TRBD1 is a possible D gene (6 bases). Germline CDR1 reads MNHNY; CDR2 reads SVGAGI (reference sequence). CDR3 length: 12 amino acids. V shed 5 bases and J shed 7 bases, with 11 bases lying between them.

This clonotype was detected many times. The chain joins TRBV7-2 to TRBJ2-2; no firm D call. Germline CDR1 is SGHTA and CDR2 is FQGNSA. This CDR3 is 11 amino acids long. V lost 4 bases, J lost 4 bases, and 1 base lay in between. CDR3 DNA sequence: TGTGCCAGCAGCTCCACCGGGGAGCTGTTTTTT. Encoded protein: CASSSTGELFF.

This clonotype has just a few counts. The chain combines TRBV3-1 with TRBJ1-2, with D unclear. Trimming stripped 4 bases from V and 7 bases from J, with 13 bases between. The CDR3 is made up of 13 amino acids. Looked up from germline, CDR1 is LGHDT and CDR2 is YNNKEL (reference sequence). The CDR3 nucleotides read TGTGCCAGCAGCCCCTCCGAGCGCCGTGGCTACACCTTC. Translating gives CASSPSERRGYTF.

This clonotype appeared many times. V and J are TRBV20-1 and TRBJ2-2; a weak D match, TRBD2 (7 bases). The germline CDR1 and CDR2 sequences are DFQATT and SNEGSKA (reference sequence). V lost 5 bases and J 8 bases, leaving 21 bases between the germline ends. The CDR3 extends over 15 amino acids. The CDR3 reads CSARKAAGATGELFF. CDR3 sequence (DNA): TGCAGTGCTCGAAAGGCCGCGGGGGCTACAGGGGAGCTGTTTTTT.

There are many counts of this clonotype. The rearrangement joins TRBV20-1 to TRBJ2-3; D not certain. Per germline, CDR1 DFQATT and CDR2 SNEGSKA (reference sequence). Trimming stripped 0 bases from V and 0 bases from J, with 16 bases between. The CDR3 extends over 17 amino acids. CDR3 region: CSARDMARVASTDTQYF. The CDR3 DNA is TGCAGTGCTAGAGATATGGCCCGAGTTGCTAGCACAGATACGCAGTATTTT.

J is TRBJ2-1 and V is TRBV7-2, with D possibly being TRBD2 (7 bases). The better agreement between TRBJ2-7 and the DNA end casts doubt on the J call. The CDR3 totals 16 residues. CDR1 is SGHTA and CDR2 is FQGNSA in the germline V gene. CDR3 in amino acids: CASSSRLGGAYNEQYF. DNA of the CDR3: TGTGCCAGCAGCTCGCGACTAGGGGGGGCCTACAATGAGCAGTACTTC.

This clonotype was counted many times. The chain joins TRBV7-9 to TRBJ2-7; 10 bases are a match to TRBD2. Germline CDR1 SEHNR, CDR2 FQNEAQ (reference sequence). This CDR3 is built from 16 residues. J lost 5 bases, V lost 4 bases, and 11 bases had no gene match. The CDR3 here is CASSSSGGALFDEQYF. CDR3 sequence (DNA): TGTGCCAGCAGCTCCAGCGGGGGGGCCCTTTTCGACGAGCAGTACTTC.

There are a few counts of this clonotype. The rearrangement uses TRBV20-1 and TRBJ1-1; possible D gene TRBD1, 6 bases. V lost 3 bases, J lost 6 bases, and 11 bases lay in between. This CDR3 has 12 residues. From germline, CDR1 is DFQATT and CDR2 SNEGSKA (reference sequence). DNA of the CDR3: TGCAGTGCTAGTACAGGGCCGGCTGAAGCTTTCTTT. This sequence encodes CSASTGPAEAFF.

About this clonotype itself: Since no conserved phenylalanine or tryptophan closes the CDR3, a read error is the likely cause. The chain is built from TRBV7-8 and TRBJ2-3; 11 nucleotides match TRBD2. The V gene's germline CDR1 is SGHVS and CDR2 FQNEAQ. This CDR3 region has 14 residues. As DNA, the CDR3 is TGTGTCACCGTAGCGGGGGGGGGTCCAGATACGCAGTATTTG. This sequence encodes CVTVAGGGPDTQYL.

V gene TRBV20-1 combines with J gene TRBJ2-3, with 7 bases identical to TRBD2. The V segment lost 4 bases and the J segment 2 bases; nucleotides outside the gene matches: 3. The CDR3 loop spans 13 amino acids. The germline gives CDR1 DFQATT, CDR2 SNEGSKA (reference sequence). The CDR3 DNA is TGCAGTGCTACTAGCGGATACACAGATACGCAGTATTTT. Residues: CSATSGYTDTQYF.

This clonotype was observed many times. V gene TRBV15 combines with J gene TRBJ2-7; D unresolved. From germline, CDR1 is LNHNV and CDR2 YYDKDF (reference sequence). The CDR3 totals 14 residues. Trimming stripped 0 bases from V and 2 bases from J, with 8 bases between. CDR3 DNA sequence: TGTGCCACCAGCAGAGATCGAGGAGCCTACGAGCAGTACTTC. Translating gives CATSRDRGAYEQYF.

This clonotype was counted ten times or more. The gene calls are TRBV11-3 and TRBJ2-7; 14 bases align to TRBD2. CDR1 and CDR2 from the germline V gene are SGHNT and YENEEA. The V and J ends lost 4 bases and 4 bases, in that order; junction bases with no gene match: 9. CDR3 length: 17 amino acids. The chain's CDR3 is CASSSRGLAGAVYEQYF. The DNA for the CDR3 is TGTGCCAGCAGCTCACGGGGACTAGCGGGGGCCGTTTACGAGCAGTACTTC.

This clonotype was seen a few times. The genes are TRBV7-8 and TRBJ2-5, with 14 bases lining up with TRBD2. This CDR3 has 16 amino acids. In germline, CDR1 is SGHVS, CDR2 FQNEAQ. The junction had 11 bases not matched to a gene; V was cut back by 3 bases and J by 11 bases. CDR3 protein: CASSFGTSGRRNEQYF. The DNA for the CDR3 is TGTGCCAGCAGCTTCGGGACTAGCGGGAGAAGGAATGAGCAGTACTTC.

With regard to this clonotype: It may be a read error: a sequence one base away is much more abundant. The chain employs TRBV7-2 and TRBJ2-1; tentatively, D is TRBD2 (6 bases). Germline assignment: CDR1 SGHTA and CDR2 FQGNSA. There are 15 residues in the CDR3. V was clipped by 7 bases and J by 8 bases, with 21 bases between them. The CDR3 loop reads CASNTRGLQGDEQFF. In DNA, the CDR3 is TGTGCCAGCAACACGAGGGGACTTCAGGGCGATGAGCAGTTCTTC. Filled out from reference TRBV7-2 and TRBJ2-1, the complete variable domain reads GAGVSQSPSNKVTEKGKDVELRCDPISGHTALYWYRQSLGQGLEFLIYFQGNSAPDKSGLPSDRFSAERTGGSVSTLTIQRTQQEDSAVYLCASNTRGLQGDEQFFGPGTRLTVL.

This clonotype was observed a few times. The J gene is TRBJ2-1, the V gene TRBV28; 9 nucleotides match TRBD2. V was clipped by 8 bases and J by 7 bases; unmatched bases: 18. The CDR3 loop spans 17 amino acids. Germline V gives CDR1 MDHEN, CDR2 SYDVKM. In DNA form, the CDR3 reads TGTGCCAGCCCTCCTCCAGGACTAGCGCGCAGCCCTAATGAGCAGTTCTTC. The encoded protein is CASPPPGLARSPNEQFF.

This clonotype was found many times. J is TRBJ1-2 and V is TRBV7-2, with a possible D match to TRBD1 (5 bases). The CDR3 is made up of 13 amino acids. Germline V gene lookup returns CDR1 SGHTA and CDR2 FQGNSA. The V end was cut by 5 bases, the J end by 4 bases, with 11 bases between. The CDR3 here is CASSRDRAYGYTF. The CDR3 DNA follows: TGTGCCAGCAGCCGGGACCGAGCCTATGGCTACACCTTC.

This clonotype was picked up many times. The chain's CDR3 is CASLVASGDYEQYF. The CDR3, as DNA: TGTGCCAGCTTGGTGGCTAGCGGGGACTACGAGCAGTACTTC. The genes are TRBV7-8 and TRBJ2-7, with TRBD2 matching 9 bases. Germline loops: CDR1 SGHVS, CDR2 FQNEAQ. CDR3 length: 14 amino acids. The V and J ends lost 8 bases and 3 bases, in that order; junction bases with no gene match: 8. The full variable domain, in which reference TRBV7-8 and TRBJ2-7 provide the parts outside the CDR3, is GAGVSQSPRYKVAKRGQDVALRCDPISGHVSLFWYQQALGQGPEFLTYFQNEAQLDKSGLPSDRFFAERPEGSVSTLKIQRTQQEDSAVYLCASLVASGDYEQYFGPGTRLTVT.

This rearrangement joins TRBV7-9 to TRBJ2-5; D is unclear. Trimming cost V 5 bases and J 3 bases, with 10 bases left between them. Germline V gene data show CDR1 as SEHNR and CDR2 as FQNEAQ (reference sequence). This CDR3 region has 13 residues. The CDR3: CASSPQAKETQYF. Here the CDR3 DNA reads TGTGCCAGCAGCCCCCAAGCGAAAGAGACCCAGTACTTC.

This clonotype has a count of ten or more. This chain joins TRBV13 and TRBJ2-7; 9 nucleotides align to TRBD1. CDR3 size: 13 residues. Trimming cost V 5 bases and J 6 bases; bases outside gene matches: 5. Germline assignment: CDR1 PRHDT and CDR2 FYEKMQ (reference sequence). CDR3 bases: TGTGCCAGCAGCAGGGACAGGGATCGCGAGCAGTACTTC. Encoded protein: CASSRDRDREQYF.